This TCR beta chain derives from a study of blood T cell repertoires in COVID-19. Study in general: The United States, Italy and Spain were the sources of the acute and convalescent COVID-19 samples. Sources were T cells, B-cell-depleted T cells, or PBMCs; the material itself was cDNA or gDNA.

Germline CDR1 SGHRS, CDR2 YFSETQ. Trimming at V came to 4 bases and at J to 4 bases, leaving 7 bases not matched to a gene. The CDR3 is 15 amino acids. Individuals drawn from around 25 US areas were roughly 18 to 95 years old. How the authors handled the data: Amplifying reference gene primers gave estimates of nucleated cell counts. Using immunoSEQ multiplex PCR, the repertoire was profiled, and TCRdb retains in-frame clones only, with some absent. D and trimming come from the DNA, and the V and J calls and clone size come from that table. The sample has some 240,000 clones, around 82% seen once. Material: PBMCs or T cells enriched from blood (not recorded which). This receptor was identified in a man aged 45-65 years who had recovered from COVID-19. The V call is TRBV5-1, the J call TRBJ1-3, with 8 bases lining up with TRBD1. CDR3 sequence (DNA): TGCGCCAGCAGCGCAGGGGGCGAGAGAGGAAACACCATATATTTT. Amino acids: CASSAGGERGNTIYF. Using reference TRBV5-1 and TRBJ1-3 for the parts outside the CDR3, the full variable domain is KAGVTQTPRYLIKTRGQQVTLSCSPISGHRSVSWYQQTPGQGLQFLFEYFSETQRNKGNFPGRFSGRQFSNSRSEMNVSTLELGDSALYLCASSAGGERGNTIYFGEGSWLTVV.